The 6 T cell receptor beta chains below were found in one sample sequenced in a study of CD8 T cells in Susac syndrome. RNA totalling roughly 0.45 to 1 ug underwent reverse transcription with random hexamers. Using its own MiXCR run on the immunoSEQ multiplex PCR reads, TCRdb lists one record per CDR3 protein. The sample has 200,000 to 250,000 distinct CDR3 sequences, 95% seen once. Sequenced: CD4+ T cells from PBMCs. These receptors came from a human donor with multiple sclerosis.

The chain combines TRBV12-3 or TRBV12-4 with TRBJ2-3; D is undetermined. Between the trimmed V and J ends, which lost 3 bases and 6 bases, there was a span of 7 bases. CDR3 length: 12 residues. In DNA, the CDR3 is TGTGCCAGCAGTTTTGTCGGGGATACGCAGTATTTT. Translating gives CASSFVGDTQYF.

This clonotype showed up just once. The chain carries TRBV15 and TRBJ2-1; tentatively, D is TRBD2 (5 bases). This CDR3 is 14 amino acids long. V was trimmed by 0 bases and J by 7 bases, leaving 10 bases between them. The germline V gene encodes CDR1 LNHNV and CDR2 YYDKDF (reference sequence). CDR3 sequence reads: CATSRDRIANEQFF. Written as DNA, the CDR3 is TGTGCCACCAGCAGAGACAGAATAGCGAATGAGCAGTTCTTC.

The chain combines TRBV2 with TRBJ2-3; TRBD2 agrees at 14 bases. This CDR3 has 16 amino acids. Germline V gene data show CDR1 as SNHLY and CDR2 as FYNNEI. The J segment lost 6 bases and the V segment lost 8 bases, leaving 10 bases of the junction unmatched. The CDR3 sequence: CASGLPTSGGADTQYF. For the CDR3, the DNA is TGTGCCAGCGGATTACCGACTAGCGGGGGGGCCGATACGCAGTATTTT.

The chain combines TRBV29-1 with TRBJ2-1; 10 bases fit TRBD2. V lost 7 bases to trimming and J lost 6 bases; unmatched junction nucleotides: 9. There are 14 residues in the CDR3. Germline lookup yields CDR1 SQVTM and CDR2 ANQGSEA. CDR3 sequence: CSAKLAGDLNEQFF. The CDR3 nucleotides read TGCAGCGCTAAGCTAGCGGGAGATCTCAATGAGCAGTTCTTC.

A word on this clonotype: An end of the junction does not agree with germline; a read error may underlie this. V gene TRBV7-2 combines with J gene TRBJ2-1; D perhaps matches TRBD2 (6 bases). Germline CDR1 is SGHTA and CDR2 is FQGNSA. The length of the CDR3 is 13 residues. For the CDR3, the DNA is TGCGCCAGCAGCTCTAAGACCCGGGAGGAGCAGTTCTTC. This sequence encodes CASSSKTREEQFF.

The J gene is TRBJ1-2, the V gene TRBV29-1; D might be TRBD1 (6 bases). The V end lost 0 bases, the J end lost 9 bases, and 14 bases lay between the germline ends. CDR1 and CDR2 (germline): SQVTM, ANQGSEA. The CDR3 totals 13 residues. This chain's CDR3 is CSVEEEGGYSYTF. The CDR3 coding sequence is TGCAGCGTTGAAGAGGAGGGGGGTTATAGCTACACCTTC.